Below, one T cell receptor beta chain is given with its context. CDR1 is MNHNS and CDR2 is SASEGT in the germline V gene. After removal of 6 bases from V and 8 bases from J, the junction contained 12 bases not matched to a gene. The CDR3 spans 15 residues. This sample is part of a study of identical twins. Each CDR3 protein is one row after TCRdb ran MiXCR on the 5' RACE reads. The table lists fewer than 500,000 distinct CDR3 sequences, approximately 25% of them singletons. The data were also submitted as part of a second study, on T cells expressing NK-cell markers. As that report states: The authors sequenced eight donors, of whom seven were HCMV-seropositive and one was seronegative.

This TCR was recovered from a woman in her late teens or twenties in good health. The sample taken for sequencing was CD4+ T cells sorted from blood. The V gene is TRBV6-1, the J gene TRBJ2-1; 8 bases map to TRBD2. The CDR3 nucleotides are TGTGCCAGCAGCCGACGGGGGGGCCAATCGCATGAGCAGTTCTTC. Amino acid sequence: CASSRRGGQSHEQFF.